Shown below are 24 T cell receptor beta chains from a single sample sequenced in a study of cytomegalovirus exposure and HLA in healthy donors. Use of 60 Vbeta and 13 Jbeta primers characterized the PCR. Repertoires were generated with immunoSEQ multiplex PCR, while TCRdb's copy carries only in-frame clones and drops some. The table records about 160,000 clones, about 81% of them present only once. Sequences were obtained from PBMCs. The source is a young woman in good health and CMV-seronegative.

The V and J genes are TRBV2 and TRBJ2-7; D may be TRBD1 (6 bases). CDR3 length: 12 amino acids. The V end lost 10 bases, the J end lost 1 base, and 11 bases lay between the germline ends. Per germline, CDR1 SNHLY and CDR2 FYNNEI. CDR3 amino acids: CATLTGSYEQYF. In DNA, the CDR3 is TGTGCCACCCTGACAGGTTCCTACGAGCAGTACTTC.

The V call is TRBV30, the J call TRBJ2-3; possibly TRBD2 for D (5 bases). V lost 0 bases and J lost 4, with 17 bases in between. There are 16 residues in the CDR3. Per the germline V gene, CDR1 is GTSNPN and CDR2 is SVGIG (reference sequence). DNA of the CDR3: TGTGCCTGGAGTGTAGTAGCGTCTGATCCACCAGATACGCAGTATTTT. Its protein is CAWSVVASDPPDTQYF.

The CDR3 region has the DNA TGTGCCAGCAGCGGAGGGACAGAAGAAAATTCACCCCTCCACTTT. This translates into CASSGGTEENSPLHF. The rearrangement links TRBV5-6 to TRBJ1-6, with 7 bases that match TRBD1. The CDR3 runs 15 residues. Trimming took 4 bases from V and 7 from J; bases not matched to a gene: 8. The germline CDR1 and CDR2 sequences are SGHDT and YYEEEE.

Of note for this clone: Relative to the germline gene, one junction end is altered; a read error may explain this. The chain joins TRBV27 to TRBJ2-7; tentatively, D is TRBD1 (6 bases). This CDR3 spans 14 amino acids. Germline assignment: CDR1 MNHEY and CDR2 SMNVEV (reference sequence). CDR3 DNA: TGTGCCAGCAGTGTAGACAGGTTCTCCTATGAGCAGTACTTC. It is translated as CASSVDRFSYEQYF.

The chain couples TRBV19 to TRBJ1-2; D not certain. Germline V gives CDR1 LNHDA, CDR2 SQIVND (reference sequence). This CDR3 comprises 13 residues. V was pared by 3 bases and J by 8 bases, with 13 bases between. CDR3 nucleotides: TGTGCCAGTAGTATGGCCGGGTCCGGAGGCTACACCTTC. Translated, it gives CASSMAGSGGYTF.

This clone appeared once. CDR3 region: CASKYEGLGTGELFF. In nucleotides, the CDR3 is TGTGCCAGCAAGTACGAGGGCCTGGGAACCGGGGAGCTGTTTTTT. This rearrangement joins TRBV2 to TRBJ2-2; maybe TRBD2 (5 bases). Trimming stripped 7 bases from V and 5 bases from J, with 17 bases between. Germline loops: CDR1 SNHLY, CDR2 FYNNEI. The CDR3 has 15 residues.

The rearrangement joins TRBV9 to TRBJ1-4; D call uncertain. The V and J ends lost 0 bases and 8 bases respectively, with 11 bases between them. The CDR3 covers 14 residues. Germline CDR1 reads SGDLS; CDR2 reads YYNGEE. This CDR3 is CASSVGTGGEKLFF. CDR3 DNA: TGTGCCAGCAGCGTAGGGACGGGAGGCGAAAAACTGTTTTTT.

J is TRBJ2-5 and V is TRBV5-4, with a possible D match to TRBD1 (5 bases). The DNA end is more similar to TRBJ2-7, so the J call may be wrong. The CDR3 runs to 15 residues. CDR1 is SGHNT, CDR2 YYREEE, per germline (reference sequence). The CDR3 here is CASSPERNRHYEQYF. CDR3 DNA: TGTGCCAGCAGCCCCGAACGGAACAGGCACTACGAGCAGTACTTC.

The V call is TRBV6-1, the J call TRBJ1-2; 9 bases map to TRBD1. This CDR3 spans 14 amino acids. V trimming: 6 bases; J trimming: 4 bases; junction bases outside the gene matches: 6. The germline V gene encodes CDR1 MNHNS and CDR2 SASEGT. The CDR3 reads CASREGQGSYGYTF. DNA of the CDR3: TGTGCCAGCAGGGAGGGACAGGGCTCCTATGGCTACACCTTC.

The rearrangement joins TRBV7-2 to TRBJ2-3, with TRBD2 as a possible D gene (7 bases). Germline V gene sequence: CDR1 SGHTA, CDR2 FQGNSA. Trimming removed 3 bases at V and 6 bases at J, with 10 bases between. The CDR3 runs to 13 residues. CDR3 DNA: TGTGCCAGCAGCTTCGCGGGGGCCGATACGCAGTATTTT. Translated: CASSFAGADTQYF.

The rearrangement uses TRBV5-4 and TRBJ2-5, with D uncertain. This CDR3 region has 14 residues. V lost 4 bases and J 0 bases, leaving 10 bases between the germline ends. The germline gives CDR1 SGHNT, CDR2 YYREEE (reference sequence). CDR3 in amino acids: CASSPDTYQETQYF. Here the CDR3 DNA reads TGTGCCAGCAGCCCTGACACATACCAAGAGACCCAGTACTTC.

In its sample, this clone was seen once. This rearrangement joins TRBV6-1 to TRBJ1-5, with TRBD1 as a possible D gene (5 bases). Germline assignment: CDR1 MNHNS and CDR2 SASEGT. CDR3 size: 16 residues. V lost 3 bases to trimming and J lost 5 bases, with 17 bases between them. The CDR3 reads CASSDGRGRGHQPQHF. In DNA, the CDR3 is TGTGCCAGCAGTGATGGCCGGGGGAGAGGGCATCAGCCCCAGCATTTT.

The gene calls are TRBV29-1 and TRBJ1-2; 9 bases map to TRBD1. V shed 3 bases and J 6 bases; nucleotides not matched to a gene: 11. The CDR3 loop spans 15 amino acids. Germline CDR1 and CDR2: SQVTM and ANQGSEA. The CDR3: CSVERIYRTGDGYTF. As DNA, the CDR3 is TGCAGCGTTGAGAGGATCTACCGGACAGGGGATGGCTACACCTTC.

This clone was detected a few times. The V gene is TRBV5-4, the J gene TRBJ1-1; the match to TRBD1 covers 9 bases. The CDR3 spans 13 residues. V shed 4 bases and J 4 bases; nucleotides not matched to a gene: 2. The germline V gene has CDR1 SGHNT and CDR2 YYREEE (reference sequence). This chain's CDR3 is CASSQTGGTEAFF. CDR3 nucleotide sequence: TGTGCCAGCAGCCAGACAGGGGGCACTGAAGCTTTCTTT. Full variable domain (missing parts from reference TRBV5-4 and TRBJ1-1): ETGVTQSPTHLIKTRGQQVTLRCSSQSGHNTVSWYQQALGQGPQFIFQYYREEENGRGNFPPRFSGLQFPNYSSELNVNALELDDSALYLCASSQTGGTEAFFGQGTRLTVV.

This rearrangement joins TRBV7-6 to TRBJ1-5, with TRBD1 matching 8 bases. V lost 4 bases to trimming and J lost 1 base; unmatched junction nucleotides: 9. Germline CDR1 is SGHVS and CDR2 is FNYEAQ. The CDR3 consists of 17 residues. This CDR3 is CASSSRTGTGSNQPQHF. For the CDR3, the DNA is TGTGCCAGCAGCTCCCGGACAGGGACCGGGAGCAATCAGCCCCAGCATTTT.

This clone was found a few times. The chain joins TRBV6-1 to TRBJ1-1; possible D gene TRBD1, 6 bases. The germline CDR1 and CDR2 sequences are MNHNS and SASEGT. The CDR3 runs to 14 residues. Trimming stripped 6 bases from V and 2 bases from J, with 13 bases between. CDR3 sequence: CASRRGTFNTEAFF. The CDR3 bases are TGTGCCAGCAGACGAGGGACATTTAACACTGAAGCTTTCTTT.

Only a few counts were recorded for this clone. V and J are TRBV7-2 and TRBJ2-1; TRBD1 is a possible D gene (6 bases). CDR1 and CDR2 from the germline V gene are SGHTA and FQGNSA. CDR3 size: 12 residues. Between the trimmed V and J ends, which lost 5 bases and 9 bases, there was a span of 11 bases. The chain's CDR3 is CASSAGAAEQFF. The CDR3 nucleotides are TGTGCCAGCAGCGCAGGGGCCGCTGAGCAGTTCTTC.

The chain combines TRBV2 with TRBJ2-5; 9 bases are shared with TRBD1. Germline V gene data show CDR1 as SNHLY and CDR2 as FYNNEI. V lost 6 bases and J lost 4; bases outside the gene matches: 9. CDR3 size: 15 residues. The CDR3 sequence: CASSSRDRVGETQYF. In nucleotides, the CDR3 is TGTGCCAGCAGCTCTCGGGACAGGGTGGGAGAGACCCAGTACTTC.

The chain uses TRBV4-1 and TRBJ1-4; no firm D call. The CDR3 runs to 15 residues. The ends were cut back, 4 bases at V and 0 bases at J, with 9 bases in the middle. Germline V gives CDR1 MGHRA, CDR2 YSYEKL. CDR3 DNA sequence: TGCGCCAGCAGCCTCAGACTCACAACTAATGAAAAACTGTTTTTT. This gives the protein CASSLRLTTNEKLFF.

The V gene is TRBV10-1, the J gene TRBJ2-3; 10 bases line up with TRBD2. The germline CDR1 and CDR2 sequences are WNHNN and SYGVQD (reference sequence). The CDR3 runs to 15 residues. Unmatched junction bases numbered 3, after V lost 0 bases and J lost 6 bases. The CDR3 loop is CASSESSGGPDTQYF. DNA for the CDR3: TGCGCCAGCAGTGAGTCTAGCGGGGGGCCGGATACGCAGTATTTT.

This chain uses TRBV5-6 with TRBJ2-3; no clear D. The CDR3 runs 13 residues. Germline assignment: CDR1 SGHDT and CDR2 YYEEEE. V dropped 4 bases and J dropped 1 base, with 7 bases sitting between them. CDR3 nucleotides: TGTGCCAGCAGCCTGAGTCGCACAGATACGCAGTATTTT. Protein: CASSLSRTDTQYF.

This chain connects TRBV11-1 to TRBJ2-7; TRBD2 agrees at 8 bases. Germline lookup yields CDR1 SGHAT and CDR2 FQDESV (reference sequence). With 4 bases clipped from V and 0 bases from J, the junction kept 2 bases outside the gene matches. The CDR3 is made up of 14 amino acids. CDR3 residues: CASSYGGDSYEQYF. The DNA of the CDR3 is TGTGCCAGCAGCTACGGGGGGGACTCCTACGAGCAGTACTTC.

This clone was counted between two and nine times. Written as DNA, the CDR3 is TGTGCCAGCAGCACCGGGGAAACCTACGAGCAGTACTTC. Its protein product is CASSTGETYEQYF. V usage is TRBV5-4 and J usage is TRBJ2-7, with D maybe TRBD2 (5 bases). Germline-derived CDR1 and CDR2 are SGHNT and YYREEE (reference sequence). Deletions cut 4 bases from V and 2 bases from J, with 10 bases between. CDR3 length equals 13 residues.

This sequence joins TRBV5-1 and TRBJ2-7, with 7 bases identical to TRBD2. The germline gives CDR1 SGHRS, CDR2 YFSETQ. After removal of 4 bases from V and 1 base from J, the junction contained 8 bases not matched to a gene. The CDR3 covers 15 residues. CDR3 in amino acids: CASSGRVTGSYEQYF. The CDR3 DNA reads TGCGCCAGCAGCGGGAGGGTCACGGGATCCTACGAGCAGTACTTC.